One T cell receptor (beta chain) is described in this entry. Its antigen is not identified. Time point meaning: peripheral blood 6 weeks after treatment start. The data stem from a study of PD-L1 blockade in urothelial cancer. Study findings and constraints: Pretreatment blood TCR clonality under the median forecast improved survival.

Method: immunoSEQ multiplex PCR; TCRdb's copy keeps in-frame clones and lacks some. The profile shows around 41,000 clones, under 90% of them singletons. The clonotype originates from a man aged 55 to 70 with urothelial cancer. The starting material was PBMCs, obtained around atezolizumab (anti-PD-L1) treatment.

In DNA, the CDR3 is TGTGCCAGCAGTTCTGGGGGGGGGATACAAGAGACCCAGTACTTC. Translation: CASSSGGGIQETQYF. The chain uses TRBV6-5 and TRBJ2-5; 7 positions match TRBD2. The junction had 7 bases not matched to a gene; V was cut back by 4 bases and J by 2 bases. CDR3 size: 15 residues. Germline-derived CDR1 and CDR2 are MNHEY and SVGAGI.